The rows below give T cell receptor beta chains drawn from one sample of a study of CD8 T cells in Susac syndrome. TCRdb passed the immunoSEQ multiplex PCR reads through MiXCR, listing each CDR3 protein once. The repertoire has nearly 70,000 distinct CDR3 sequences, 95% of them found once; the top ten carry about 0.22%. Sequenced input: CD8+ T cells from PBMCs. The source is a human donor in good health. CDR3s include the opening cysteine and the closing phenylalanine or tryptophan. Fields, in order: V gene, CDR3 protein.

V gene: TRBV24-1; CDR3 protein: CATQIGGGRDTQYF
V gene: TRBV7-3; CDR3 protein: CASSPGVSLGETQYF
V gene: TRBV15; CDR3 protein: CATGGQMNTEAFF
V gene: TRBV4-3; CDR3 protein: CASSQDLSGNYGYTF
V gene: TRBV7-9; CDR3 protein: CASSSQPQDETNTGELFF
V gene: TRBV16; CDR3 protein: CASSPLPLYSNQPQHF
V gene: TRBV6-5; CDR3 protein: CASSARVGDYGYTF
V gene: TRBV7-3; CDR3 protein: CASSSPEAAGELFF
V gene: TRBV2; CDR3 protein: CASSMTSGTAYNEQFF
V gene: TRBV21-1; CDR3 protein: CAPHDPSGTEAFF
V gene: TRBV4-1; CDR3 protein: CASSPGLAGDTQYF
V gene: TRBV3-1; CDR3 protein: CASSQDVAPGNTIYF
V gene: TRBV27; CDR3 protein: CASSLYEGRDEQFF
V gene: TRBV25-1; CDR3 protein: CASSMAGAGNEQFF
V gene: TRBV13; CDR3 protein: CASSFSTGWQTEETQYF
V gene: TRBV19; CDR3 protein: CASSITGTQPQHF
V gene: TRBV28; CDR3 protein: CASSLSGANTEAFF
V gene: TRBV2; CDR3 protein: CASSDPTGTGFYEQYF
V gene: TRBV27; CDR3 protein: CASSSGLAFDTQYF
V gene: TRBV7-9; CDR3 protein: CASSLNSGYTF
V gene: TRBV3-1; CDR3 protein: CARGLAGRETQYF
V gene: TRBV12-3/TRBV12-4; CDR3 protein: CASSADRGQETQYF
V gene: TRBV2; CDR3 protein: CASSQYEQYF
V gene: TRBV6-4; CDR3 protein: CASSDWAGELFF
V gene: TRBV5-1; CDR3 protein: CASSLGGSGHSFMNTEAFF
V gene: TRBV7-2; CDR3 protein: CASSLTAGGYEQYF
V gene: TRBV7-9; CDR3 protein: CASSPPGGTQYF
V gene: TRBV5-1; CDR3 protein: CASSLGQAAQFNEQFF
V gene: TRBV27; CDR3 protein: CASSSFSTDTQYF
V gene: TRBV20-1; CDR3 protein: CSAREWVSPSNYGYTF
V gene: TRBV27; CDR3 protein: CASGGGRKTGELFF
V gene: TRBV28; CDR3 protein: CASSPIMNTEAFF
V gene: TRBV19; CDR3 protein: CASSMGQGPYEQYF
V gene: TRBV4-3; CDR3 protein: CASSQISAAGELFF
V gene: TRBV9; CDR3 protein: CASSAGTAFDSPLHF
V gene: TRBV12-3/TRBV12-4; CDR3 protein: CASSASDSNQPQHF
V gene: TRBV28; CDR3 protein: CASSSGLAGDQETQYF
V gene: TRBV27; CDR3 protein: CASSSLKRTDTQYF
V gene: TRBV5-4; CDR3 protein: CASSLGLAGEYQETQYF
V gene: TRBV2; CDR3 protein: CASRSGQATGEKLFF
V gene: TRBV6-4; CDR3 protein: CASSAGTGGSNQPQHF
V gene: TRBV5-1; CDR3 protein: CASSAFPRDRGYF
V gene: TRBV30; CDR3 protein: CAWSPGFYEQYF
V gene: TRBV19; CDR3 protein: CASSISPSYEQYF
V gene: TRBV6-1; CDR3 protein: CASSKNGDSRWYGYTF
V gene: TRBV4-1; CDR3 protein: CASSSGGNEQFF
V gene: TRBV28; CDR3 protein: CASSNNLRGTGELFF
V gene: TRBV6-5; CDR3 protein: CASSYGQGAYEQYF
V gene: TRBV5-1; CDR3 protein: CASSFGSYEQYF
V gene: TRBV27; CDR3 protein: CASSLPGSEKLFF
V gene: TRBV7-9; CDR3 protein: CASSSLSSNQPQHF
V gene: TRBV7-2; CDR3 protein: CASSLVPVDTQYF
V gene: TRBV7-9; CDR3 protein: CASSLVGSNGKNIQYF
V gene: TRBV7-9; CDR3 protein: CASGDSGSGVGYTF